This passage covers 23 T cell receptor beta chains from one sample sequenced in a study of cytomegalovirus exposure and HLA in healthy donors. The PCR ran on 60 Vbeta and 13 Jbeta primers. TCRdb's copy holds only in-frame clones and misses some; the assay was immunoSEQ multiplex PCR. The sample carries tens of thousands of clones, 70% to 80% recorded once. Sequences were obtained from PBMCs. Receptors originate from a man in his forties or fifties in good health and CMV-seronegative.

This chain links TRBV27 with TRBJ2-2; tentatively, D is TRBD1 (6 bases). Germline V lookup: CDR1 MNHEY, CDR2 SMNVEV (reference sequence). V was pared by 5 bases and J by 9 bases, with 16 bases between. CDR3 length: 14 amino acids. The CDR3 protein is CASSLLGAGWELFF. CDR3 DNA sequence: TGTGCCAGCAGTCTCCTGGGGGCTGGGTGGGAGCTGTTTTTT.

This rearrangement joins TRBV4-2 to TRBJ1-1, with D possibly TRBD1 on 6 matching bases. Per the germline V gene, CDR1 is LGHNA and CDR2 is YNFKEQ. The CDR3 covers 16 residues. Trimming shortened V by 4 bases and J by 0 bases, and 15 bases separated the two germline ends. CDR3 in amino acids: CASSPRTASLNTEAFF. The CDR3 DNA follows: TGTGCCAGCAGCCCAAGGACAGCCTCCTTGAACACTGAAGCTTTCTTT.

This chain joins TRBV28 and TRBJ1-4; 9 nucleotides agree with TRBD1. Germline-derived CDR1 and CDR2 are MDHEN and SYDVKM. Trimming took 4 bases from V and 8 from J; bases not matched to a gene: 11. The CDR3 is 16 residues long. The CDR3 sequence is CASSSLRQGVDEKLFF. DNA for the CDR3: TGTGCCAGCAGTTCCCTGAGACAGGGGGTAGACGAAAAACTGTTTTTT.

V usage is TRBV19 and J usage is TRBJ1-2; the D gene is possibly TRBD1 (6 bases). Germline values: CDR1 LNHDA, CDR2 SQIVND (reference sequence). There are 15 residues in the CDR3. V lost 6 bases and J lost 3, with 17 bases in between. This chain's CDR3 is CASRSLDRSDYGYTF. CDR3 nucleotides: TGTGCCAGTAGATCCCTTGACAGGAGCGACTATGGCTACACCTTC. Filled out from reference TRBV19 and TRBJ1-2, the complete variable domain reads DGGITQSPKYLFRKEGQNVTLSCEQNLNHDAMYWYRQDPGQGLRLIYYSQIVNDFQKGDIAEGYSVSREKKESFPLTVTSAQKNPTAFYLCASRSLDRSDYGYTFGSGTRLTVV.

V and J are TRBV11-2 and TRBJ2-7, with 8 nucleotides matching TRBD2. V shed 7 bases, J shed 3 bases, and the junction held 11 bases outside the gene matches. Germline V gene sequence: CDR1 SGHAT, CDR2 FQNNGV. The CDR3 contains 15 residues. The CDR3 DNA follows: TGTGCCAGCAAAACAGGTGGGACTAGACACTACGAGCAGTACTTC. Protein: CASKTGGTRHYEQYF.

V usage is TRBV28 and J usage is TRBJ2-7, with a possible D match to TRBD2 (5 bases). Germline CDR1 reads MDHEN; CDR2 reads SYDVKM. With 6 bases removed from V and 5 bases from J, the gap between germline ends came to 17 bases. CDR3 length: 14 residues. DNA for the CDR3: TGTGCCAGCAGACCACTCGGGGTGGGCCACGAGCAGTACTTC. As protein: CASRPLGVGHEQYF.

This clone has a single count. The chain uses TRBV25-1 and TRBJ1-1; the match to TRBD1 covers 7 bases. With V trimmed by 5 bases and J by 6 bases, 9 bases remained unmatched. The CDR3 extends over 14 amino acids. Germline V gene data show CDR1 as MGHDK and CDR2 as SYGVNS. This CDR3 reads CASSTTGARAEAFF. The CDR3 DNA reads TGTGCCAGCAGTACCACAGGGGCCCGGGCTGAAGCTTTCTTT.

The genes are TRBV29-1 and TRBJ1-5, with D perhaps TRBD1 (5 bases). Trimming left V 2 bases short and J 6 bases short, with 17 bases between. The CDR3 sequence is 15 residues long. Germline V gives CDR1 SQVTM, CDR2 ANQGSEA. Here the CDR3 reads CSVEYAGGPGQPQHF. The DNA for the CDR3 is TGCAGCGTTGAATACGCGGGGGGTCCGGGTCAGCCCCAGCATTTT.

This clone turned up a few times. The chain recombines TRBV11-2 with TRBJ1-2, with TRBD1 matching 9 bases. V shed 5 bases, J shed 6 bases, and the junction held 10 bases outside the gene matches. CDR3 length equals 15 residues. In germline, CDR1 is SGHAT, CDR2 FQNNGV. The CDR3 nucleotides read TGTGCCAGCAGCCGGGACAGGGTCGATAGGGATGGCTACACCTTC. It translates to CASSRDRVDRDGYTF.

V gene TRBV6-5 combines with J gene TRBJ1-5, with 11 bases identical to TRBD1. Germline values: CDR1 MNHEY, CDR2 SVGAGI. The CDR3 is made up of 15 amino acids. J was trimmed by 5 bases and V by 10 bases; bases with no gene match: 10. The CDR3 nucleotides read TGTGCCACCAATCCGGGACAGGGGGTCCATCAGCCCCAGCATTTT. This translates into CATNPGQGVHQPQHF.

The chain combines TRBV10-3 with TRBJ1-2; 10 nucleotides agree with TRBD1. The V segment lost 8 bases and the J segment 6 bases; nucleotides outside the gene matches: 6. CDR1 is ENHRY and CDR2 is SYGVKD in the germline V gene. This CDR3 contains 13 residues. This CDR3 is CAISGTGVNGYTF. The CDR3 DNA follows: TGTGCCATCTCCGGGACAGGGGTGAATGGCTACACCTTC.

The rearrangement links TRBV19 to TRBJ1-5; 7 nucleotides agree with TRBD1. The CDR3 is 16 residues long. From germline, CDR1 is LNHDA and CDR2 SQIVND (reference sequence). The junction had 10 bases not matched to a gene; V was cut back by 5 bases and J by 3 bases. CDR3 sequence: CASSAMTGNYNQPQHF. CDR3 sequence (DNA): TGTGCCAGTAGTGCCATGACAGGGAACTACAATCAGCCCCAGCATTTT.

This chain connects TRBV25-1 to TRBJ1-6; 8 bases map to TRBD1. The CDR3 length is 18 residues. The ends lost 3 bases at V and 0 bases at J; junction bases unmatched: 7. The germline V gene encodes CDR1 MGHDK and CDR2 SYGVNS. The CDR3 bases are TGTGCCAGCAGTGATGGGACAGGCGCCCGCTCCTATAATTCACCCCTCCACTTT. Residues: CASSDGTGARSYNSPLHF.

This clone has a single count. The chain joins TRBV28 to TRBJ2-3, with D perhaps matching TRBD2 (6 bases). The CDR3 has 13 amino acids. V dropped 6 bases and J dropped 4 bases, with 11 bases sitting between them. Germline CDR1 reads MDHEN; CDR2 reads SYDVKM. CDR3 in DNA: TGTGCCAGCAGGCCCGGGAGCGCAGATACGCAGTATTTT. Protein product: CASRPGSADTQYF.

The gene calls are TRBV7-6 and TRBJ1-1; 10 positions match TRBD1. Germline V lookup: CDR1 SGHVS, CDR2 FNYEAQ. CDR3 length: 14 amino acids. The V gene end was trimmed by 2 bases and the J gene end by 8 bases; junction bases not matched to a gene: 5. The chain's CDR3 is CASSLRQGAMEAFF. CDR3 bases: TGTGCCAGCAGCTTAAGACAGGGGGCGATGGAAGCTTTCTTT.

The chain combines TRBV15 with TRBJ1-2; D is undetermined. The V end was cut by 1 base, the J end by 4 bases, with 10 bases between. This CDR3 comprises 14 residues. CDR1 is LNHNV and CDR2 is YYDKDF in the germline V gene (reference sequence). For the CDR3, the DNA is TGTGCCACCAGCAGAGCATCGGCAGGCTATGGCTACACCTTC. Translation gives CATSRASAGYGYTF.

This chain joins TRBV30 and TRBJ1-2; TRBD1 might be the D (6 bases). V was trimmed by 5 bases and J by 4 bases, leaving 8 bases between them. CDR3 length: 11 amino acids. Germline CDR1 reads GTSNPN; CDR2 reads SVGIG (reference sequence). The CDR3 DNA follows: TGTGCCTGGGGACAGACCTATGGCTACACCTTC. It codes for CAWGQTYGYTF.

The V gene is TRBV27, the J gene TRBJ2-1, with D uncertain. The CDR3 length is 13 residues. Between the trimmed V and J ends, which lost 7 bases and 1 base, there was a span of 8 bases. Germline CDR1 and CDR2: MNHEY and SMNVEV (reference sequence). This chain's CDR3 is CASTERSYNEQFF. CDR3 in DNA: TGTGCCAGCACTGAGAGATCCTACAATGAGCAGTTCTTC.

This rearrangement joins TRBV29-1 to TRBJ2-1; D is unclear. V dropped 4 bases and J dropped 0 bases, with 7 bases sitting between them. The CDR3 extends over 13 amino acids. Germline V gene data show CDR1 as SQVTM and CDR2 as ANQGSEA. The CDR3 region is CSVVGDSYNEQFF. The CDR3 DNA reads TGCAGCGTTGTAGGAGACTCCTACAATGAGCAGTTCTTC.

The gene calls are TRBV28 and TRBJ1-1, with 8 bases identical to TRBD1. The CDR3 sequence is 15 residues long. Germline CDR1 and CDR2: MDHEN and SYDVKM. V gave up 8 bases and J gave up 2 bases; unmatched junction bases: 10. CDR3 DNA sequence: TGTGCCAGCCCCAGGGGGCCCGACTCAAACACTGAAGCTTTCTTT. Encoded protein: CASPRGPDSNTEAFF.

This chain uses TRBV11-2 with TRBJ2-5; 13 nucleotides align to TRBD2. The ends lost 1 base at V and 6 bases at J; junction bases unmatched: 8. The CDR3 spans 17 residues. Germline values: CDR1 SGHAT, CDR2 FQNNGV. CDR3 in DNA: TGTGCCAGCAGCTTAGGCACTAGCGGGGGGGCCTCGAAGACCCAGTACTTC. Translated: CASSLGTSGGASKTQYF.

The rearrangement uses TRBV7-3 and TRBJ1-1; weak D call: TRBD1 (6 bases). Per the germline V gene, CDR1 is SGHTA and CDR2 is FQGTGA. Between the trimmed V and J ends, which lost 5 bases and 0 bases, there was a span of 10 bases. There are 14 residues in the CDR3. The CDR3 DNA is TGTGCCAGCAGCCCCGGACAGCTGAACACTGAAGCTTTCTTT. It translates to CASSPGQLNTEAFF. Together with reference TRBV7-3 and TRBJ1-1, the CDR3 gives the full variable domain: GAGVSQTPSNKVTEKGKYVELRCDPISGHTALYWYRQSLGQGPEFLIYFQGTGAADDSGLPNDRFFAVRPEGSVSTLKIQRTERGDSAVYLCASSPGQLNTEAFFGQGTRLTVV.

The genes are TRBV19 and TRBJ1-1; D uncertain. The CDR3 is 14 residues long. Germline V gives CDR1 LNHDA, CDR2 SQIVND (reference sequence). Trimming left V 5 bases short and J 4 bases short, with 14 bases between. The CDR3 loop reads CASSHGQRGTEAFF. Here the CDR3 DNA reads TGTGCCAGTAGTCACGGGCAACGGGGCACTGAAGCTTTCTTT.